These 26 T cell receptor beta chains originate from one sample sequenced in a study of Ad26.COV2.S vaccination and SARS-CoV-2 variants. The method was immunoSEQ multiplex PCR; TCRdb's version includes in-frame clones alone and lacks a portion of them. The sample has over 300,000 clones, about 80% seen once. The treatment denotes: around 19 received Ad26.COV2.S at low or high dose, single or two shots; about 5 received placebo; per-sample allocation not given. Sampling was performed 63 days after the first vaccine or placebo injection. The input for sequencing was peripheral blood, taken in a trial of Ad26.COV2.S vaccine versus placebo. These receptors were taken from a person between 18 and 65 years old who received the Ad26.COV2.S COVID-19 vaccine or a placebo.

The V call is TRBV6-5, the J call TRBJ1-2; TRBD1 might be the D (6 bases). CDR3 length equals 13 residues. V was shortened by 6 bases and J by 1 base, with 9 bases between the two germline ends. CDR1 is MNHEY, CDR2 SVGAGI, per germline. The CDR3 spells CASRKQGNYGYTF. The CDR3 DNA is TGTGCCAGCAGGAAACAGGGTAACTATGGCTACACCTTC.

The chain couples TRBV27 to TRBJ2-1; D not resolved. The CDR3 runs to 14 residues. From germline, CDR1 is MNHEY and CDR2 SMNVEV (reference sequence). The V end lost 3 bases, the J end lost 1 base, and 7 bases lay between the germline ends. CDR3 in amino acids: CASSFRPSYNEQFF. In DNA form, the CDR3 reads TGTGCCAGCAGTTTTAGACCGTCCTACAATGAGCAGTTCTTC.

This chain uses TRBV6-6 with TRBJ2-2; D is unclear. The CDR3 sequence is 14 residues long. Germline V lookup: CDR1 MNHNY, CDR2 SVGAGI (reference sequence). The germline V and J ends were trimmed by 0 bases and 5 bases, with 7 bases remaining between them. The CDR3 protein is CASSYSQGTGELFF. The CDR3 region has the DNA TGTGCCAGCAGTTACTCGCAAGGGACCGGGGAGCTGTTTTTT.

The chain employs TRBV4-2 and TRBJ2-2; D might be TRBD2 (6 bases). Germline CDR1 and CDR2: LGHNA and YNFKEQ. V lost 2 bases and J lost 5, with 9 bases in between. This CDR3 has 14 amino acids. The DNA for the CDR3 is TGTGCCAGCAGCCAAATGGGGGGAACCGGGGAGCTGTTTTTT. It is translated as CASSQMGGTGELFF.

The CDR3 nucleotides read TGTGCCAGCCCCGGGACGGTTAACGTCCTGACTTTC. Translated: CASPGTVNVLTF. The chain recombines TRBV21-1 with TRBJ2-6. TRBV21-1 is shown as a pseudogene. The CDR3 covers 12 residues.

The rearrangement links TRBV5-6 to TRBJ1-1; 8 bases map to TRBD1. The CDR3 runs to 13 residues. Trimming at V came to 4 bases and at J to 5 bases, leaving 4 bases not matched to a gene. The germline gives CDR1 SGHDT, CDR2 YYEEEE. The CDR3 nucleotides are TGTGCCAGCAGCACAGGGGGTTGGACTGAAGCTTTCTTT. Amino acids: CASSTGGWTEAFF.

This clone has more than one count but fewer than ten. The rearrangement uses TRBV5-8 and TRBJ1-3; 7 bases align to TRBD1. The V gene's germline CDR1 is SGHTS and CDR2 YDEGEE. This CDR3 is 15 amino acids long. The V and J ends lost 4 bases and 0 bases, in that order; junction bases with no gene match: 4. CDR3 protein: CASSMTGISGNTIYF. CDR3 DNA sequence: TGTGCCAGCAGCATGACAGGGATCTCTGGAAACACCATATATTTT.

The chain combines TRBV7-3 with TRBJ2-1; possibly TRBD2 for D (6 bases). V dropped 5 bases and J dropped 2 bases, with 10 bases sitting between them. CDR3 length: 14 residues. CDR1 and CDR2 from the germline V gene are SGHTA and FQGTGA. In DNA, the CDR3 is TGTGCCAGCAGCGATGGACTACCCTACAATGAGCAGTTCTTC. This codes for CASSDGLPYNEQFF.

This rearrangement joins TRBV4-2 to TRBJ2-7, with a tentative D call TRBD2 (6 bases). Germline V gene data show CDR1 as LGHNA and CDR2 as YNFKEQ. V shed 1 base and J shed 4 bases, with 20 bases lying between them. The CDR3 sequence is 17 residues long. The CDR3 DNA is TGTGCCAGCAGCCAAGGGCTCCCGCGGAGGGTGGCTTACGAGCAGTACTTC. Protein: CASSQGLPRRVAYEQYF.

The chain employs TRBV28 and TRBJ2-7; 10 bases match TRBD2. CDR3 size: 14 residues. The ends lost 6 bases at V and 5 bases at J; junction bases unmatched: 7. The germline V gene encodes CDR1 MDHEN and CDR2 SYDVKM. CDR3 protein: CASRGSGRGNEQYF. CDR3 sequence (DNA): TGTGCCAGCAGGGGGAGCGGGAGGGGAAACGAGCAGTACTTC.

This clone was recorded many times. The chain combines TRBV2 with TRBJ2-7; tentatively, D is TRBD1 (6 bases). Germline CDR1 reads SNHLY; CDR2 reads FYNNEI. This CDR3 is built from 15 residues. V was cut by 6 bases and J by 1 base, with 16 bases left in between. This CDR3 reads CASRPSGAPSYEQYF. The CDR3 nucleotides read TGTGCCAGCAGGCCATCAGGGGCTCCGTCCTACGAGCAGTACTTC.

J is TRBJ1-2 and V is TRBV19, with no clear D. The germline V gene encodes CDR1 LNHDA and CDR2 SQIVND (reference sequence). V lost 7 bases and J lost 6, with 21 bases in between. This CDR3 is built from 15 residues. CDR3 in DNA: TGTGCCAGTAAGGATGCCCCCTCTCCGAATCATGGCTACACCTTC. Amino acid sequence: CASKDAPSPNHGYTF.

CDR3 in DNA: TGTGCCAGCAGGTCAATGTACGAGCAGTACTTC. Its protein product is CASRSMYEQYF. The chain uses TRBV28 and TRBJ2-7; D is unclear. CDR3 length: 11 residues. Germline-derived CDR1 and CDR2 are MDHEN and SYDVKM. V gave up 6 bases and J gave up 4 bases, with 7 bases separating them.

Written as DNA, the CDR3 is TGTGCCAGCAGCTTGGGATTACTAGCGGGGGGGCTCGGCACCGGGGAGCTGTTTTTT. It yields the protein CASSLGLLAGGLGTGELFF. V gene TRBV7-6 combines with J gene TRBJ2-2; TRBD2 matches at 13 bases. Germline V CDR1 and CDR2: SGHVS, FNYEAQ. The ends lost 3 bases at V and 4 bases at J; junction bases unmatched: 11. This CDR3 is 19 amino acids long.

The V and J genes are TRBV5-1 and TRBJ2-3; D ambiguous. The CDR3 extends over 12 amino acids. V was shortened by 3 bases and J by 4 bases, with 6 bases between the two germline ends. Germline V gene lookup returns CDR1 SGHRS and CDR2 YFSETQ. CDR3 region: CASSYGPDTQYF. The CDR3 DNA reads as TGCGCCAGCAGCTATGGACCAGATACGCAGTATTTT.

The chain combines TRBV9 with TRBJ2-3, with D hard to call. The V and J ends lost 5 bases and 3 bases respectively, with 10 bases between them. This CDR3 is 13 amino acids long. Germline V gives CDR1 SGDLS, CDR2 YYNGEE. The CDR3 reads CASSMLGTDTQYF. CDR3 DNA: TGTGCCAGCAGTATGTTAGGGACAGATACGCAGTATTTT.

The rearrangement links TRBV5-1 to TRBJ2-1; maybe TRBD2 (5 bases). The CDR3 has 16 residues. Deletions cut 5 bases from V and 0 bases from J, with 15 bases between. From germline, CDR1 is SGHRS and CDR2 YFSETQ. CDR3 nucleotides: TGCGCCAGCAGTACGGTAACGGGAAGCTCCTACAATGAGCAGTTCTTC. Its translation: CASSTVTGSSYNEQFF.

V gene TRBV10-1 combines with J gene TRBJ2-3; D is undetermined. CDR3 length: 13 residues. V gave up 6 bases and J gave up 1 base, with 8 bases separating them. In germline, CDR1 is WNHNN, CDR2 SYGVQD (reference sequence). CDR3 protein: CASRRTGTDTQYF. CDR3 DNA sequence: TGCGCCAGCAGACGGACGGGCACAGATACGCAGTATTTT.

The J gene is TRBJ2-2, the V gene TRBV24-1, with TRBD1 matching over 7 bases. In germline, CDR1 is KGHDR, CDR2 SFDVKD. The J segment lost 0 bases and the V segment lost 4 bases, leaving 4 bases of the junction unmatched. The CDR3 runs to 16 residues. CDR3 coding DNA: TGTGCCACCAGTGAATGGACAGGTTCGAACACCGGGGAGCTGTTTTTT. Translated: CATSEWTGSNTGELFF.

This clone was recorded once. The chain uses TRBV21-1 and TRBJ2-3; the table gives TRBD2 as D, unverified against the DNA. TRBV21-1 is a recognized pseudogene. The CDR3 contains 19 residues. The CDR3 DNA follows: TGTGCCAGCAGCCGAAAGCCCCTAGCGGAGCCAAACCGCACAGATACGCAGTATTTT. This codes for CASSRKPLAEPNRTDTQYF.

This clone was seen a few times. The chain combines TRBV5-6 with TRBJ1-4, with D unresolved. CDR1 and CDR2 (germline): SGHDT, YYEEEE. The CDR3 has 14 residues. V dropped 0 bases and J dropped 3 bases, with 6 bases sitting between them. As DNA, the CDR3 is TGTGCCAGCAGCTTGGGGCAGCCTAATGAAAAACTGTTTTTT. As protein: CASSLGQPNEKLFF.

The J gene is TRBJ1-2, the V gene TRBV19; D ambiguous. V gave up 9 bases and J gave up 4 bases, with 18 bases separating them. From germline, CDR1 is LNHDA and CDR2 SQIVND (reference sequence). The CDR3 runs 14 residues. CDR3 nucleotides: TGTGCCAGCAACCCTAGGACGGTTTCCTATGGCTACACCTTC. Protein sequence: CASNPRTVSYGYTF.

CDR3 in amino acids: CASSQSMSGANVLTF. CDR3 nucleotides: TGTGCCAGCAGCCAGTCTATGTCTGGGGCCAACGTCCTGACTTTC. The rearrangement links TRBV7-9 to TRBJ2-6; D is undetermined. Trimming took off 5 bases at V and 1 base at J, with 9 bases between the two ends. CDR1 is SEHNR, CDR2 FQNEAQ, per germline (reference sequence). The CDR3 totals 15 residues.

This chain uses TRBV7-9 with TRBJ1-3; D gene unclear. Germline CDR1 SEHNR, CDR2 FQNEAQ (reference sequence). V shed 7 bases and J shed 2 bases, with 12 bases lying between them. The CDR3 length is 14 residues. The CDR3 nucleotides read TGTGCCAGCATCCTCAGTATACCTGGAAACACCATATATTTT. The encoded protein is CASILSIPGNTIYF.

The rearrangement joins TRBV5-1 to TRBJ2-1; D call uncertain. V was cut by 0 bases and J by 4 bases, with 11 bases left in between. This CDR3 has 15 amino acids. Germline V gene sequence: CDR1 SGHRS, CDR2 YFSETQ. Here the CDR3 DNA reads TGCGCCAGCAGCTTGGCTGGGGTAGAGTACAATGAGCAGTTCTTC. This sequence encodes CASSLAGVEYNEQFF.

The rearrangement joins TRBV4-1 to TRBJ2-3, with D unclear. In germline, CDR1 is MGHRA, CDR2 YSYEKL. This CDR3 spans 13 amino acids. Trimming shortened V by 2 bases and J by 0 bases, and 3 bases separated the two germline ends. As DNA, the CDR3 is TGCGCCAGCAGCCAATACAGCACAGATACGCAGTATTTT. Residues: CASSQYSTDTQYF.